The present T cell receptor (beta chain) was sequenced within a study of response to subunit inactivated influenza vaccine. This clonotype was observed a few times. Its antigen is currently unknown. Using its own MiXCR run on the RT-PCR reads, TCRdb lists one record per CDR3 protein. The sample shows roughly 710,000 distinct CDR3 sequences, 11% to 15% of them seen only once. General study findings and limits: Few additional T cells are recruited per seasonal influenza vaccination, authors suggested.

The V gene end was trimmed by 5 bases and the J gene end by 5 bases; junction bases not matched to a gene: 7. The V gene's germline CDR1 is SGHVS and CDR2 FQNEAQ. The CDR3 runs 16 residues. The receptor was derived from a man in his fifties or sixties who received an inactivated influenza vaccine. The material was PBMCs from blood, obtained roughly 2 weeks before vaccination. The chain joins TRBV7-8 to TRBJ2-1, with 12 bases matching TRBD2. The CDR3 nucleotides are TGTGCCAGCAGCATAAGTACTAGCGGGGGGCACAATGAGCAGTTCTTC. Translation gives CASSISTSGGHNEQFF.